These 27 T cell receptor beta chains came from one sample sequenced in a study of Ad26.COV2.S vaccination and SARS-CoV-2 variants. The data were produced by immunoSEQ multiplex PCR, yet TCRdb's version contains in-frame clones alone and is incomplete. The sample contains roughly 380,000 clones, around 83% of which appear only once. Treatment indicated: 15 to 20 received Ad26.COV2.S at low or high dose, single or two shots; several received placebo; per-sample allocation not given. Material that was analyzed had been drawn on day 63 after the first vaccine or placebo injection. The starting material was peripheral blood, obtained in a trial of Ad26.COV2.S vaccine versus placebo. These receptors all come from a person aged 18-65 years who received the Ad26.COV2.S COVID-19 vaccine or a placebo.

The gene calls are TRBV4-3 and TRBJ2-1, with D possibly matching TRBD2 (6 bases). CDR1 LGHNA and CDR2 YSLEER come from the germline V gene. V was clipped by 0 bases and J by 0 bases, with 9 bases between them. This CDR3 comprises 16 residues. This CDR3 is CASSQDDGGSYNEQFF. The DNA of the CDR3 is TGCGCCAGCAGCCAAGATGACGGGGGCTCCTACAATGAGCAGTTCTTC.

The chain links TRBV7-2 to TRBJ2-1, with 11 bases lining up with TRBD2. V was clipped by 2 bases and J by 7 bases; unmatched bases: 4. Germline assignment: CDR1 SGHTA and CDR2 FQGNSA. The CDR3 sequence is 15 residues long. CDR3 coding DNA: TGTGCCAGCAGCTTATTACTAGCGGGAGATAATGAGCAGTTCTTC. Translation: CASSLLLAGDNEQFF.

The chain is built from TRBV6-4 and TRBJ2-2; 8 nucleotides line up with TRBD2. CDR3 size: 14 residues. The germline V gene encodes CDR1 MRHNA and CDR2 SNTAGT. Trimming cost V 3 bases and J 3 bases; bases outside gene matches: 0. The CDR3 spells CASSEAGDTGELFF. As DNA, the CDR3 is TGTGCCAGCAGTGAAGCGGGGGACACCGGGGAGCTGTTTTTT.

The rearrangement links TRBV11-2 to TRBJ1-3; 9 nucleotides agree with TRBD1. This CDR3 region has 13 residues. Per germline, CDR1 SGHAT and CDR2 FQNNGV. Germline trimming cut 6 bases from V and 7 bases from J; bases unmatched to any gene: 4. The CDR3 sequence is CASRHGQGNTIYF. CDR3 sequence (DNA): TGTGCCAGCAGGCACGGACAGGGGAACACCATATATTTT.

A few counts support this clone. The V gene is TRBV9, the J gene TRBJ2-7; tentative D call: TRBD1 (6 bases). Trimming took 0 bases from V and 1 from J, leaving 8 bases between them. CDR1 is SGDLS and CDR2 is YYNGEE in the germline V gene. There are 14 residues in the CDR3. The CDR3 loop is CASSVEGESYEQYF. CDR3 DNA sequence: TGTGCCAGCAGCGTAGAGGGGGAATCCTACGAGCAGTACTTC.

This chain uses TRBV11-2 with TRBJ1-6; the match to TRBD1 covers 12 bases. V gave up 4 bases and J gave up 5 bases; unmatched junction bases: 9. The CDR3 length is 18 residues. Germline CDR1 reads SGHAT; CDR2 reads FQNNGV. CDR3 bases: TGTGCCAGCAGCTACGTCACCGGGACAGGGGGCAATAATTCACCCCTCCACTTT. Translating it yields CASSYVTGTGGNNSPLHF.

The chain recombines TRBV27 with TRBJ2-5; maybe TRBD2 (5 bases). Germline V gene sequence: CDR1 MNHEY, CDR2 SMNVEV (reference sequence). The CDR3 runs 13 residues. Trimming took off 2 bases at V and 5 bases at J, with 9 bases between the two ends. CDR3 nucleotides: TGTGCCAGCAGTTTACGGGATGGGGAGACCCAGTACTTC. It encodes CASSLRDGETQYF.

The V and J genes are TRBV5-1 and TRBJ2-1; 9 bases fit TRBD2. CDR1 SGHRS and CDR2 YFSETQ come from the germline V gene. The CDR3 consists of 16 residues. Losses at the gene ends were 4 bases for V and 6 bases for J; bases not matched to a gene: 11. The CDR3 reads CASSPAGGQRGNEQFF. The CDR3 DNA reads TGCGCCAGCAGCCCCGCGGGAGGGCAAAGGGGCAATGAGCAGTTCTTC. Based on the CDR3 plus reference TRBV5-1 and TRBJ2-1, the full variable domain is KAGVTQTPRYLIKTRGQQVTLSCSPISGHRSVSWYQQTPGQGLQFLFEYFSETQRNKGNFPGRFSGRQFSNSRSEMNVSTLELGDSALYLCASSPAGGQRGNEQFFGPGTRLTVL.

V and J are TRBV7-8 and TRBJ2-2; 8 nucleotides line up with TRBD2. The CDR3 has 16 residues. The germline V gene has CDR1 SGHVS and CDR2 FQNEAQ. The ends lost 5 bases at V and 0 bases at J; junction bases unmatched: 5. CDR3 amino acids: CASSIIAGSNTGELFF. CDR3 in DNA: TGTGCCAGCAGCATAATAGCGGGATCGAACACCGGGGAGCTGTTTTTT.

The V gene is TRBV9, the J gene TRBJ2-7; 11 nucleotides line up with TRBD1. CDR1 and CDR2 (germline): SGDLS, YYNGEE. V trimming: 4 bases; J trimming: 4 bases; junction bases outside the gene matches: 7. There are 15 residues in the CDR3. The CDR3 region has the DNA TGTGCCAGCAGCCCCGCCGGACAGGGGGCTTACGAGCAGTACTTC. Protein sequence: CASSPAGQGAYEQYF.

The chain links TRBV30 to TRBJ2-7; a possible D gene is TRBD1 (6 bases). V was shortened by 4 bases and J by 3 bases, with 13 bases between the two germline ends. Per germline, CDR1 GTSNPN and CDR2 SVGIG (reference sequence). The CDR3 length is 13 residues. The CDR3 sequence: CAWMEDRNYEQYF. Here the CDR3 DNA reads TGTGCCTGGATGGAGGACAGAAACTACGAGCAGTACTTC. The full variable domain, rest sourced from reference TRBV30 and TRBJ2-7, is SQTIHQWPATLVQPVGSPLSLECTVEGTSNPNLYWYRQAAGRGLQLLFYSVGIGQISSEVPQNLSASRPQDRQFILSSKKLLLSDSGFYLCAWMEDRNYEQYFGPGTRLTVT.

The CDR3 region has the DNA TGTGCCAGCAGCTGGGGGGACACTGAAGCTTTCTTT. Amino acids: CASSWGDTEAFF. This chain joins TRBV7-9 and TRBJ1-1; perhaps TRBD1 as D (5 bases). In germline, CDR1 is SEHNR, CDR2 FQNEAQ (reference sequence). The length of the CDR3 is 12 residues. Deletions cut 4 bases from V and 3 bases from J, with 6 bases between.

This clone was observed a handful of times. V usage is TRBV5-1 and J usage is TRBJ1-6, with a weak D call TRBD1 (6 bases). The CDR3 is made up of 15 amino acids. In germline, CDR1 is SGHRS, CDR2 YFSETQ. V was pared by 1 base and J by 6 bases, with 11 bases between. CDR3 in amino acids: CASSLYPGANSPLHF. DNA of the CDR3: TGCGCCAGCAGCTTGTATCCAGGGGCTAATTCACCCCTCCACTTT.

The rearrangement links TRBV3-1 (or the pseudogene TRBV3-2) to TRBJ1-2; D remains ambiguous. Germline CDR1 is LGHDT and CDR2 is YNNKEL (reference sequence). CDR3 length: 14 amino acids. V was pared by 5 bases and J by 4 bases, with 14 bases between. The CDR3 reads CASSELSKTYGYTF. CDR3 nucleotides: TGTGCCAGCAGCGAACTGAGCAAAACCTATGGCTACACCTTC.

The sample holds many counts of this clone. DNA of the CDR3: TGTGCCTGGAGTGTCAAGTGGGCCTACGAGCAGTACTTC. It specifies CAWSVKWAYEQYF. The chain is built from TRBV30 and TRBJ2-7; D gene unclear. Germline CDR1 is GTSNPN and CDR2 is SVGIG (reference sequence). CDR3 length equals 13 residues. Trimming pared 0 bases from V and 2 bases from J, leaving 8 bases between.

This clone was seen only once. CDR3 nucleotide sequence: TGTGCCAGCACCTTAAGATTGATGAACAATGAGCAGTTCTTC. It encodes CASTLRLMNNEQFF. V gene TRBV28 combines with J gene TRBJ2-1, with D unclear. V shed 7 bases and J shed 5 bases, with 15 bases lying between them. The CDR3 runs to 14 residues. Germline CDR1 is MDHEN and CDR2 is SYDVKM.

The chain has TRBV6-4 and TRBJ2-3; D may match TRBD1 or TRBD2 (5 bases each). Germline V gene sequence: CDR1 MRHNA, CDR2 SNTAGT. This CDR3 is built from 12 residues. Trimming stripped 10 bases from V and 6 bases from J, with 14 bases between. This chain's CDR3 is CATRGLSDTQYF. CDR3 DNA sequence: TGTGCCACCCGGGGCCTTTCGGATACGCAGTATTTT.

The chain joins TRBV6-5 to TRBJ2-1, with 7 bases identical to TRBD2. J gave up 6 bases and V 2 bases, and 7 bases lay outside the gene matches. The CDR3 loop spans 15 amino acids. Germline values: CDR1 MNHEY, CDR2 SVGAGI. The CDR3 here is CASSYVSGGLNEQFF. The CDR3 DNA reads TGTGCCAGCAGTTACGTCTCGGGAGGTCTCAATGAGCAGTTCTTC.

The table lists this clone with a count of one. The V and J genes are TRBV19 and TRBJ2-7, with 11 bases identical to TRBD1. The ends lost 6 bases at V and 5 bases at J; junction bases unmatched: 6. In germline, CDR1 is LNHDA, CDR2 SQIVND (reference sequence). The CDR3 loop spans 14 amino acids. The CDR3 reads CASRRTGGFHEQYF. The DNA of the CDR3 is TGTGCCAGTAGACGGACAGGGGGCTTCCACGAGCAGTACTTC.

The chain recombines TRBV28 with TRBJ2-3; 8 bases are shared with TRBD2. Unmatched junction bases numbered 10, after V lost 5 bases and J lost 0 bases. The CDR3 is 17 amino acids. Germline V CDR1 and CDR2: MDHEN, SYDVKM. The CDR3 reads CASSLLPTSGSTDTQYF. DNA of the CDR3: TGTGCCAGCAGTCTCCTACCTACTAGCGGTAGCACAGATACGCAGTATTTT.

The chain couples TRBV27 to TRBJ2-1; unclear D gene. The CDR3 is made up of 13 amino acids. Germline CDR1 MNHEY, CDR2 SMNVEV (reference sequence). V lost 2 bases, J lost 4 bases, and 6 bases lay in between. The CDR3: CASSLGSYNEQFF. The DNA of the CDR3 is TGTGCCAGCAGTTTAGGTTCGTACAATGAGCAGTTCTTC.

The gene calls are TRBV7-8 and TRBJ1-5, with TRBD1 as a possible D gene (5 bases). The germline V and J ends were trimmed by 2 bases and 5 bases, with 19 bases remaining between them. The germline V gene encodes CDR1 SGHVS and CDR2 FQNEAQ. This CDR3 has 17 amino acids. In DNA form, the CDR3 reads TGTGCCAGCAGCTTAAAACGAGTTCGCAGGGTGGATCAGCCCCAGCATTTT. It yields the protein CASSLKRVRRVDQPQHF. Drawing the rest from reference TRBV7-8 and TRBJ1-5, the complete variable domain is GAGVSQSPRYKVAKRGQDVALRCDPISGHVSLFWYQQALGQGPEFLTYFQNEAQLDKSGLPSDRFFAERPEGSVSTLKIQRTQQEDSAVYLCASSLKRVRRVDQPQHFGDGTRLSIL.

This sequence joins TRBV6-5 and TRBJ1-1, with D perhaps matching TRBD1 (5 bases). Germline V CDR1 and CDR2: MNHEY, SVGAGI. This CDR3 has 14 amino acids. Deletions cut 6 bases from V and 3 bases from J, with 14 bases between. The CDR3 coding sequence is TGTGCCAGCAGGCACGGGGCTAGAGACACTGAAGCTTTCTTT. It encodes CASRHGARDTEAFF.

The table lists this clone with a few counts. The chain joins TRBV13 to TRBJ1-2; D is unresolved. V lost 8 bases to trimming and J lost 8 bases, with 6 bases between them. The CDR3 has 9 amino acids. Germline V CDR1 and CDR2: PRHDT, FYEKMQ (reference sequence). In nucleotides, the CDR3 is TGTGCCAGCCTGGGGGGCTACACCTTC. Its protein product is CASLGGYTF.

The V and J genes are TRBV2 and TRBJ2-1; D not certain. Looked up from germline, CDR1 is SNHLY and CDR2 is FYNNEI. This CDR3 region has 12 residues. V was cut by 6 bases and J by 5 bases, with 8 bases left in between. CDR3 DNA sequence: TGTGCCAGCAGCTTGGTAGACAATGAGCAGTTCTTC. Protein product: CASSLVDNEQFF.

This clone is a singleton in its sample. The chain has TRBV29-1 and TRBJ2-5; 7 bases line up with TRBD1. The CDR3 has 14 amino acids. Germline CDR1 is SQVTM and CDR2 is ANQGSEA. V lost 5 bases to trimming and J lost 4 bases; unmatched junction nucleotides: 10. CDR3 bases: TGCAGCGTTCACAGGGGAACCTCCGTAGAGACCCAGTACTTC. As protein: CSVHRGTSVETQYF.

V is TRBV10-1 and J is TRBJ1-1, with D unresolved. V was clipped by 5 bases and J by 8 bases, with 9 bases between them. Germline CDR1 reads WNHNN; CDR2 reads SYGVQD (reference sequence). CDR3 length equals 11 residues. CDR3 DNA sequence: TGCGCCAGCAGTAAACATGGGGAAGCTTTCTTT. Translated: CASSKHGEAFF.